The T cell receptor (beta chain) described here comes from a study of cytomegalovirus exposure and HLA in healthy donors. PCR involved 60 Vbeta and 13 Jbeta primers. Assay: immunoSEQ multiplex PCR; the TCRdb copy retains only in-frame clones and omits some. The data show over 150,000 clones, 80% to 90% seen once. The V segment lost 4 bases and the J segment 1 base; nucleotides outside the gene matches: 6. In germline, CDR1 is SGDLS, CDR2 YYNGEE. The CDR3 consists of 16 residues. This receptor was obtained from a male donor in good health and CMV-seronegative. This chain joins TRBV9 and TRBJ2-2; TRBD1 matches 8 bases. The sample taken for sequencing was PBMCs. CDR3 sequence: CASSSPGTGNTGELFF. The CDR3 nucleotides are TGTGCCAGCAGCTCCCCCGGGACAGGGAACACCGGGGAGCTGTTTTTT.